These 18 T cell receptor beta chains were sequenced from one sample in a study of blood T cell repertoires in COVID-19. Some clones are missing from TCRdb's copy, which holds only in-frame ones; the method was immunoSEQ multiplex PCR. The table shows about 230,000 clones, with over 75% occurring only once. Sample: peripheral blood. Receptor source: a man between 45 and 60 years old with COVID-19, enrolled during active disease.

The gene calls are TRBV5-5 and TRBJ2-1; the match to TRBD1 covers 7 bases. V trimming: 2 bases; J trimming: 2 bases; junction bases outside the gene matches: 4. This CDR3 spans 15 amino acids. CDR1 is SGHKS and CDR2 is YYEKEE in the germline V gene (reference sequence). CDR3 loop: CASSFEDRAYNEQFF. The CDR3 region has the DNA TGTGCCAGCAGCTTTGAAGACAGGGCCTACAATGAGCAGTTCTTC.

Only one count was recorded for this clone. The CDR3 region has the DNA TGTGCCAGCAGCTTGTACGAGGGTTATGGCTACACCTTC. This sequence encodes CASSLYEGYGYTF. The chain recombines TRBV5-4 with TRBJ1-2; D is uncertain. Per the germline V gene, CDR1 is SGHNT and CDR2 is YYREEE (reference sequence). There are 13 residues in the CDR3. V shed 1 base and J shed 5 bases, with 9 bases lying between them.

This clone was picked up one time. The chain couples TRBV19 to TRBJ2-1; 10 bases are a match to TRBD2. CDR3 length equals 15 residues. The germline V gene has CDR1 LNHDA and CDR2 SQIVND (reference sequence). Losses at the gene ends were 8 bases for V and 8 bases for J; bases not matched to a gene: 12. Here the CDR3 reads CASGPSSGRSYEQFF. In DNA, the CDR3 is TGTGCCAGTGGGCCCTCTAGCGGGAGAAGCTATGAGCAGTTCTTC.

The genes are TRBV29-1 and TRBJ2-7, with 7 bases aligning to TRBD1. Trimming took 1 base from V and 4 from J; bases not matched to a gene: 1. Per the germline V gene, CDR1 is SQVTM and CDR2 is ANQGSEA. The CDR3 covers 12 residues. The CDR3: CSVEADRYEQYF. The CDR3 nucleotides read TGCAGCGTTGAAGCGGACAGGTACGAGCAGTACTTC.

The V and J genes are TRBV7-5 and TRBJ2-7; the D segment call TRBD2 is taken from the table without a DNA check. TRBV7-5 is tagged as a pseudogene. CDR3 length: 14 amino acids. The CDR3 DNA reads TGTGTCAGAAGCCGGACTGAGAGCTCCTACGAGCAGTACTTC. It encodes CVRSRTESSYEQYF.

This clone appeared a single time. This sequence joins TRBV24-1 and TRBJ2-1; D perhaps matches TRBD2 (6 bases). Germline V gives CDR1 KGHDR, CDR2 SFDVKD. Trimming cost V 5 bases and J 7 bases, with 14 bases left between them. The CDR3 covers 14 residues. CDR3 bases: TGTGCCACCAGTGGCACTAGCAGCTTGAATGAGCAGTTCTTC. It translates to CATSGTSSLNEQFF.

The rearrangement links TRBV30 to TRBJ1-1, with D perhaps matching TRBD1 (5 bases). Germline CDR1 and CDR2: GTSNPN and SVGIG (reference sequence). The CDR3 is made up of 12 amino acids. With 5 bases removed from V and 11 bases from J, the gap between germline ends came to 18 bases. CDR3 region: CAWGEGTGMAFF. The CDR3 bases are TGTGCCTGGGGGGAGGGGACTGGGATGGCTTTCTTT. Drawing the rest from reference TRBV30 and TRBJ1-1, the complete variable domain is SQTIHQWPATLVQPVGSPLSLECTVEGTSNPNLYWYRQAAGRGLQLLFYSVGIGQISSEVPQNLSASRPQDRQFILSSKKLLLSDSGFYLCAWGEGTGMAFFGQGTRLTVV.

The chain uses TRBV19 and TRBJ2-2; 9 nucleotides agree with TRBD1. This CDR3 spans 16 amino acids. Per germline, CDR1 LNHDA and CDR2 SQIVND (reference sequence). The V and J ends lost 4 bases and 8 bases, in that order; junction bases with no gene match: 11. CDR3 DNA sequence: TGTGCCAGTAGTAACCGACAGGGGGATAATTTGGGGGAGCTGTTTTTT. This codes for CASSNRQGDNLGELFF.

The J gene is TRBJ2-1, the V gene TRBV7-2, with a possible D match to TRBD2 (7 bases). In germline, CDR1 is SGHTA, CDR2 FQGNSA. The V end was cut by 3 bases, the J end by 5 bases, with 11 bases between. This CDR3 is 14 amino acids long. For the CDR3, the DNA is TGTGCCAGCAGCTTCAGGGGAGGGGACAATGAGCAGTTCTTC. Translation gives CASSFRGGDNEQFF.

CDR3 DNA: TGTGCCAGCAGCTTGGGAGGGTATATGAACACTGAAGCTTTCTTT. Encoded protein: CASSLGGYMNTEAFF. J is TRBJ1-1 and V is TRBV5-4; D not certain. The germline gives CDR1 SGHNT, CDR2 YYREEE (reference sequence). The ends were cut back, 0 bases at V and 0 bases at J, with 9 bases in the middle. This CDR3 region has 15 residues.

This chain connects TRBV3-1 (or the pseudogene TRBV3-2) to TRBJ2-2, with 7 bases that match TRBD1. In germline, CDR1 is LGHDT, CDR2 YNNKEL (reference sequence). Trimming at V came to 3 bases and at J to 4 bases, leaving 8 bases not matched to a gene. This CDR3 contains 16 residues. DNA of the CDR3: TGTGCCAGCAGCCACGACAGGGTTTTCATCACCGGGGAGCTGTTTTTT. This translates into CASSHDRVFITGELFF.

This chain uses TRBV5-4 with TRBJ2-5; 9 bases agree with TRBD1. J gave up 3 bases and V 2 bases, and 5 bases lay outside the gene matches. CDR1 is SGHNT and CDR2 is YYREEE in the germline V gene (reference sequence). This CDR3 is 15 amino acids long. CDR3 DNA sequence: TGTGCCAGCAGCTTTCACAGGGGGCAGGAAGAGACCCAGTACTTC. It specifies CASSFHRGQEETQYF.

In DNA, the CDR3 is TGTGCCAGCTCACCCCCCGGGAAGACACCCACAGATACGCAGTATTTT. As protein: CASSPPGKTPTDTQYF. The rearrangement joins TRBV18 to TRBJ2-3, with a tentative D call TRBD2 (5 bases). Trimming shortened V by 3 bases and J by 2 bases, and 15 bases separated the two germline ends. The CDR3 is made up of 16 amino acids. The V gene's germline CDR1 is KGHSH and CDR2 LQKENI. Complete variable domain (other parts from reference TRBV18 and TRBJ2-3): NAGVMQNPRHLVRRRGQEARLRCSPMKGHSHVYWYRQLPEEGLKFMVYLQKENIIDESGMPKERFSAEFPKEGPSILRIQQVVRGDSAAYFCASSPPGKTPTDTQYFGPGTRLTVL.

The chain is built from TRBV19 and TRBJ1-5; 8 nucleotides agree with TRBD1. Germline V lookup: CDR1 LNHDA, CDR2 SQIVND (reference sequence). CDR3 length: 15 residues. V was pared by 5 bases and J by 5 bases, with 8 bases of the junction left unmatched. This chain's CDR3 is CASSVRDRLDQPQHF. In nucleotides, the CDR3 is TGTGCCAGTAGTGTCCGGGACAGGCTCGATCAGCCCCAGCATTTT.

This clone has a single count. J is TRBJ2-5 and V is TRBV19, with 10 nucleotides matching TRBD2. Germline CDR1 is LNHDA and CDR2 is SQIVND (reference sequence). The CDR3 has 16 amino acids. After removal of 3 bases from V and 2 bases from J, the junction contained 6 bases not matched to a gene. CDR3 in amino acids: CASSIRASGGQETQYF. CDR3 bases: TGTGCCAGTAGTATTAGGGCTAGCGGGGGTCAAGAGACCCAGTACTTC.

This clone occurred once. The V gene is TRBV28, the J gene TRBJ2-1; 7 nucleotides agree with TRBD2. The CDR3 loop spans 14 amino acids. The V gene's germline CDR1 is MDHEN and CDR2 SYDVKM. V shed 6 bases and J 0 bases; nucleotides not matched to a gene: 2. CDR3 residues: CASRAGSSYNEQFF. CDR3 DNA: TGTGCCAGCAGAGCGGGGAGCTCCTACAATGAGCAGTTCTTC.

The V call is TRBV28, the J call TRBJ1-2; TRBD1 might be the D (6 bases). Trimming took off 3 bases at V and 4 bases at J, with 15 bases between the two ends. There are 15 residues in the CDR3. Germline-derived CDR1 and CDR2 are MDHEN and SYDVKM. As DNA, the CDR3 is TGTGCCAGCAGTTTTGGGGGCCCGTTTGGCTATGGCTACACCTTC. Amino acids: CASSFGGPFGYGYTF.

The chain has TRBV10-3 and TRBJ1-2, with 7 bases that match TRBD1. CDR1 and CDR2 from the germline V gene are ENHRY and SYGVKD. The CDR3 covers 18 residues. The V and J ends lost 2 bases and 0 bases, in that order; junction bases with no gene match: 12. Here the CDR3 DNA reads TGTGCCATCAGTGAGACTCCACAAGACAGGGATGCTAACTATGGCTACACCTTC. It encodes CAISETPQDRDANYGYTF.